This is a list of T cell receptor beta chains from one sample in a study of T cells in Graves' hyperthyroidism and ophthalmopathy. TCRdb fed the multiplex PCR reads into MiXCR, producing one record per CDR3 protein. There are about 290,000 distinct CDR3 sequences in the sample; less than 20% occur only once, and about 35% lies in the top ten. The sequencing input was blood. These TCRs come from a man aged 50-59 years with Graves' ophthalmopathy. Each CDR3 is given with its conserved first and last residue. D genes are given only for firm matches. Rows give clone size only sometimes, using once, few, many, or a class for an expanded clone.

D: .; J: TRBJ1-1; V: TRBV12-3/TRBV12-4; size: .; CDR3: CASSLEAGAEAFF; DNA: TGTGCCAGCAGTTTGGAAGCTGGGGCTGAAGCTTTCTTT
D: .; J: TRBJ2-3; V: TRBV3-1; size: many; CDR3: CASSRGSSTDTQYF; DNA: TGTGCCAGCAGCCGCGGGTCTAGCACAGATACGCAGTATTTT
D: .; J: TRBJ2-7; V: TRBV5-1; size: many; CDR3: CASSLSPRGRVSYEQYF; DNA: TGCGCCAGCAGCTTGAGTCCCAGAGGAAGGGTGTCCTACGAGCAGTACTTC
D: TRBD2; J: TRBJ2-1; V: TRBV7-8; size: few; CDR3: CASSGRGGSYNEQFF; DNA: TGTGCCAGCAGCGGGCGGGGGGGGTCCTACAATGAGCAGTTCTTC
D: .; J: TRBJ1-6; V: TRBV3-1; size: many; CDR3: CASSPRPGEWNSPLHF; DNA: TGTGCCAGCAGCCCCCGTCCAGGGGAATGGAATTCACCCCTCCACTTT
D: TRBD2; J: TRBJ2-1; V: TRBV5-1; size: many; CDR3: CASSPYLAGGSYNEQFF; DNA: TGCGCCAGCAGCCCTTATCTAGCGGGAGGATCCTACAATGAGCAGTTCTTC
D: .; J: TRBJ2-7; V: TRBV19; size: .; CDR3: CASSIRGINEQYF; DNA: TGTGCCAGTAGTATTCGGGGGATAAACGAGCAGTACTTC
D: .; J: TRBJ2-1; V: TRBV20-1; size: many; CDR3: CSARDLLGSYNEQFF; DNA: TGCAGTGCTAGAGACCTACTAGGGTCCTACAATGAGCAGTTCTTC
D: .; J: TRBJ1-1; V: TRBV6-1; size: many; CDR3: CASSPRTRNTEAFF; DNA: TGTGCCAGCAGCCCTCGAACACGGAACACTGAAGCTTTCTTT
D: .; J: TRBJ1-2; V: TRBV3-1; size: many; CDR3: CASNLGEGGGGYTF; DNA: TGTGCCAGCAACCTAGGTGAGGGCGGTGGTGGCTACACCTTC
D: .; J: TRBJ2-7; V: TRBV28; size: many; CDR3: CASRQSYEQYF; DNA: TGTGCCAGCAGACAATCCTACGAGCAGTACTTC
D: .; J: TRBJ2-2; V: TRBV30; size: few; CDR3: CAGTSTGELFF; DNA: TGTGCCGGGACCAGCACCGGGGAGCTGTTTTTT
D: TRBD1; J: TRBJ1-6; V: TRBV13; size: many; CDR3: CASSLRQGAYNSPLHF; DNA: TGTGCCAGCAGCTTAAGACAGGGCGCCTATAATTCACCCCTCCACTTT
D: TRBD1; J: TRBJ2-5; V: TRBV5-1; size: .; CDR3: CASRPTGPGGTQYF; DNA: TGCGCCAGCAGACCTACCGGACCAGGGGGGACCCAGTACTTC
D: .; J: TRBJ2-7; V: TRBV12-3/TRBV12-4; size: few; CDR3: CASSKDRAWQYF; DNA: TGTGCCAGCAGCAAGGACCGGGCATGGCAGTACTTC
D: .; J: TRBJ1-1; V: TRBV25-1; size: .; CDR3: CASLDRTFAPRAFF; DNA: TGTGCCAGCTTAGACAGGACTTTTGCACCACGAGCTTTCTTT
D: .; J: TRBJ1-5; V: TRBV19; size: few; CDR3: CASSISGRGGNQPQHF; DNA: TGTGCCAGTAGTATCAGCGGTCGGGGTGGCAATCAGCCCCAGCATTTT
D: TRBD2; J: TRBJ2-5; V: TRBV3-1; size: many; CDR3: CASSQSLAGVGETQYF; DNA: TGTGCCAGCAGCCAATCACTAGCGGGAGTGGGTGAGACCCAGTACTTC
D: .; J: TRBJ2-3; V: TRBV7-3; size: many; CDR3: CASSSSNTDTQYF; DNA: TGTGCCAGCAGCTCCTCGAATACAGATACGCAGTATTTT
D: TRBD1; J: TRBJ1-2; V: TRBV2; size: .; CDR3: CASSLSRDRDDYGYTF; DNA: TGTGCCAGCAGTTTATCCCGGGACAGGGATGACTATGGCTACACCTTC
D: TRBD1; J: TRBJ2-4; V: TRBV5-1; size: once; CDR3: CASSISGTGGGDIQYF; DNA: TGCGCCAGCAGCATCTCCGGGACAGGGGGCGGGGACATTCAGTACTTC
D: .; J: TRBJ2-1; V: TRBV6-1; size: few; CDR3: CASSPGGTGYNEQFF; DNA: TGTGCCAGCAGTCCCGGTGGGACCGGATACAATGAGCAGTTCTTC
D: .; J: TRBJ2-7; V: TRBV29-1; size: many; CDR3: CSVEDGAGNYEQYF; DNA: TGCAGCGTTGAAGATGGGGCAGGGAACTACGAGCAGTACTTC
D: .; J: TRBJ2-5; V: TRBV29-1; size: few; CDR3: CSGSGDGETQYF; DNA: TGCAGCGGGTCGGGGGACGGGGAGACCCAGTACTTC